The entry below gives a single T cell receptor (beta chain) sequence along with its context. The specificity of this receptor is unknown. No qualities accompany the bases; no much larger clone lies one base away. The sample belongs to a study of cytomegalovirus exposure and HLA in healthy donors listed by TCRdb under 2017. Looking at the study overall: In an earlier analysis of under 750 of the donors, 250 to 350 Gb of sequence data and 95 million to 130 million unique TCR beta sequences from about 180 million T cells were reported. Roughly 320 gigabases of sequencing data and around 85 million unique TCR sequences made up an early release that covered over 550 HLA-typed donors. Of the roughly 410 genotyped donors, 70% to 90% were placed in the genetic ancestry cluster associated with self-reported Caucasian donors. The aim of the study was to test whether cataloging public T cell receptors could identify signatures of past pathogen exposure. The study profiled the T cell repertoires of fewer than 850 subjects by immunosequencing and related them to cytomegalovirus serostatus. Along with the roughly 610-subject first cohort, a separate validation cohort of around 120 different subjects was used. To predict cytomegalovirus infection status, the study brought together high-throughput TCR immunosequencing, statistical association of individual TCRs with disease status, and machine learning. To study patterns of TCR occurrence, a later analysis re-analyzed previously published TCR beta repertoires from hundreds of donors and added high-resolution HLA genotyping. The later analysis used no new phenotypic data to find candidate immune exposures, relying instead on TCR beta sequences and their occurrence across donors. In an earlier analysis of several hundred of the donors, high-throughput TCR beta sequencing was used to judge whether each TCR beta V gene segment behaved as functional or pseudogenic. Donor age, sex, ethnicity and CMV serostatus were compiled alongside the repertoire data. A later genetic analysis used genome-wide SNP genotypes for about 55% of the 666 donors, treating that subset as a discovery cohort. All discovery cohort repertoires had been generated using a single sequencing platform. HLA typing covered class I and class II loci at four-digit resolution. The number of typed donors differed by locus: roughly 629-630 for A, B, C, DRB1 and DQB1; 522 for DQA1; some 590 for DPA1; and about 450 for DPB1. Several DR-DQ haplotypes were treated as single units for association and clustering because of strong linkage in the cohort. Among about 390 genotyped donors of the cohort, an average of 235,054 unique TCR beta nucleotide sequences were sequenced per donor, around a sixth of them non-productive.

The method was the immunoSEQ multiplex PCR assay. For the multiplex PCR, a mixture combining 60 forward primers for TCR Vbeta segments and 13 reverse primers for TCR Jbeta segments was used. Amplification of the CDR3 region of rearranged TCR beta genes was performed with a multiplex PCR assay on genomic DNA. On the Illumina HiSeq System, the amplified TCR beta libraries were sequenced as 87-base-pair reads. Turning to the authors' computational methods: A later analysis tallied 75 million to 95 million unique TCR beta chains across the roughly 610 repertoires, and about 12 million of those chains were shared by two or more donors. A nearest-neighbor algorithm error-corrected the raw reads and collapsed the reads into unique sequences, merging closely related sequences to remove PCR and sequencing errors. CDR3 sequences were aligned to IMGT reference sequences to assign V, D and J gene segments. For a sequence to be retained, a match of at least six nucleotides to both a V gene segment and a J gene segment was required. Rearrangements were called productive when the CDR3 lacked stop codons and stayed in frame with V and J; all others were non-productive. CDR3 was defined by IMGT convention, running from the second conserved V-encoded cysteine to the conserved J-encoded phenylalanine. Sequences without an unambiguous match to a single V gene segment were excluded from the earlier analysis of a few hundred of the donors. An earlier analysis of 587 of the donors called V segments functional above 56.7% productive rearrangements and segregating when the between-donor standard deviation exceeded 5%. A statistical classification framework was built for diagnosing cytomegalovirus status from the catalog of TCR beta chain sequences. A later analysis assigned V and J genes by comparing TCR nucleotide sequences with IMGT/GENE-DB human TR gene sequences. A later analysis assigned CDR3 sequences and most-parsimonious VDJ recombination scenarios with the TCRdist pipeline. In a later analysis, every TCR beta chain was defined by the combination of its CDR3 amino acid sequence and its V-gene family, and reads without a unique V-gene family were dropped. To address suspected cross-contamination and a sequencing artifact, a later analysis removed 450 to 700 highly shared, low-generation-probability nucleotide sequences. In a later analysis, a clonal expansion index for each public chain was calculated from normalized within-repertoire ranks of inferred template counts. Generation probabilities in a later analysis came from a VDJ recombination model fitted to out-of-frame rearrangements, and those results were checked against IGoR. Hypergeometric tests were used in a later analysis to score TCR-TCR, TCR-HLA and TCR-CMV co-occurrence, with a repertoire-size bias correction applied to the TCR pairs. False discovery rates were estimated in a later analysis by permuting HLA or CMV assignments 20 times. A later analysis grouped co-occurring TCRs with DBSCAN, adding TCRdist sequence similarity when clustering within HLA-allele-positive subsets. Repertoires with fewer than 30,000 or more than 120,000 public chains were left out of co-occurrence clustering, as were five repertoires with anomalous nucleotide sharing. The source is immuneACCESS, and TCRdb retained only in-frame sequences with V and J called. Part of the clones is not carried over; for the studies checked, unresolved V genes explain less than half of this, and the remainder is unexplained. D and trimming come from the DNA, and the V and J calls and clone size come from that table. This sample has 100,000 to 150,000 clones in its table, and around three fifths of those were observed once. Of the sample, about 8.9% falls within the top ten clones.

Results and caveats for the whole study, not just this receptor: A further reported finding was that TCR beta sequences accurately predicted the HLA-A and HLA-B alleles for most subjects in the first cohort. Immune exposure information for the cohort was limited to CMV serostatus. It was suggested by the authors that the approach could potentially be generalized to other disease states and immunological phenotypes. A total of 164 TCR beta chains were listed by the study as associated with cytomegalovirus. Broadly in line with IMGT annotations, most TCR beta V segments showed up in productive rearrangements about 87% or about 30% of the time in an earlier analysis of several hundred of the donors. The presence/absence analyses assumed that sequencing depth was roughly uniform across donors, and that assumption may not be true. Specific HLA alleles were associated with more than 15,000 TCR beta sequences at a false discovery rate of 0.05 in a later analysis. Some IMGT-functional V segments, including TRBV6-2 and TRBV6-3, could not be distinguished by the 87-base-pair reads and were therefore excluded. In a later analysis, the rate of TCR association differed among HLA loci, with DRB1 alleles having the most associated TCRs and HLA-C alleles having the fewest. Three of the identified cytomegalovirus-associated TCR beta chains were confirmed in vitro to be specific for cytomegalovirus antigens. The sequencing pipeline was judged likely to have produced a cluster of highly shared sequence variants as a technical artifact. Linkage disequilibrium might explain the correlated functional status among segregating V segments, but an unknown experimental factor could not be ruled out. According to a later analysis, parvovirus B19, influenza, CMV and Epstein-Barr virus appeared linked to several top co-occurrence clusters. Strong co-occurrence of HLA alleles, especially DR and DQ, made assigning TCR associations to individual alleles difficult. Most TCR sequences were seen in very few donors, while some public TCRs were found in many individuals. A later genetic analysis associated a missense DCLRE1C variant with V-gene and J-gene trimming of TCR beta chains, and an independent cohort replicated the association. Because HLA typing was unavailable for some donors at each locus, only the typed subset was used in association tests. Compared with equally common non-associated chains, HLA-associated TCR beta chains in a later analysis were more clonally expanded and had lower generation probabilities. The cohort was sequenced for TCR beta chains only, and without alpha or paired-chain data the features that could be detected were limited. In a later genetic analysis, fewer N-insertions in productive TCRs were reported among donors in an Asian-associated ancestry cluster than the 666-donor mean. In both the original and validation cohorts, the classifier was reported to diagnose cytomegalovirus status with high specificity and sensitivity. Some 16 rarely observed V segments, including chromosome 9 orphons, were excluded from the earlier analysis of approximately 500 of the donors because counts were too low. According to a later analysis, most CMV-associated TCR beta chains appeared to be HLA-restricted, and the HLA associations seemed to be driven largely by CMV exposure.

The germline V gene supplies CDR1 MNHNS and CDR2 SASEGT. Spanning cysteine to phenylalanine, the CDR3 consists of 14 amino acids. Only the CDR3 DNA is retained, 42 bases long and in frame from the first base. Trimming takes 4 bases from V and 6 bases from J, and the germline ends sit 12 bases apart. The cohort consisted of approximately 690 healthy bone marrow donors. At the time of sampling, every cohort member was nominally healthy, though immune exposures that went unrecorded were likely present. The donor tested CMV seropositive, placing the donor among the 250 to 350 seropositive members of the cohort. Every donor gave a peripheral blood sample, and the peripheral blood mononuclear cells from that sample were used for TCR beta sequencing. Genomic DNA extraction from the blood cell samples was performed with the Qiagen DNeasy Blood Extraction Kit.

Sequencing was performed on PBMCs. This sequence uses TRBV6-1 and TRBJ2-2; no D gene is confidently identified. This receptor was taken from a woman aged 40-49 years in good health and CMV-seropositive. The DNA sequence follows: TGTGCCAGCAGTGCCTTATCCCAGGCCGGGGAGCTGTTTTTT. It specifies CASSALSQAGELFF.